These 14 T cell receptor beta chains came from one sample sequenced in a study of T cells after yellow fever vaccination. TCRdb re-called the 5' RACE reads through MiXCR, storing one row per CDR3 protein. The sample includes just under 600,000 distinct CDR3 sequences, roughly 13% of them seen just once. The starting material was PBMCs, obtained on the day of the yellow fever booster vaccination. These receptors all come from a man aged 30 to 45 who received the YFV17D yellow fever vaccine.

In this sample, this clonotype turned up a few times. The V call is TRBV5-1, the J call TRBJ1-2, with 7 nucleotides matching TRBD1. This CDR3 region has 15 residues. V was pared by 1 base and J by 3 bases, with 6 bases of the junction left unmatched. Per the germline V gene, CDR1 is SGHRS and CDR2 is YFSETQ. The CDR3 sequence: CASSLWTGHDYGYTF. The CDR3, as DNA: TGCGCCAGCAGCTTGTGGACAGGCCATGACTATGGCTACACCTTC.

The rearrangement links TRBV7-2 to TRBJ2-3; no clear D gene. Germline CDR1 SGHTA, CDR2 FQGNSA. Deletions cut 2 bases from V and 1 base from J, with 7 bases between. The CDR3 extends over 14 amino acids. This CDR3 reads CASSLLPGTDTQYF. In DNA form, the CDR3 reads TGTGCCAGCAGCTTACTGCCAGGCACAGATACGCAGTATTTT.

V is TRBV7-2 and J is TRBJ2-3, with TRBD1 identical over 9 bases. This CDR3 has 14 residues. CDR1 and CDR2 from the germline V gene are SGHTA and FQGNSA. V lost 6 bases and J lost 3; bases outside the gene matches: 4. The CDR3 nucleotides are TGTGCCAGCAGATTGGACAGGGGAACAGATACGCAGTATTTT. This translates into CASRLDRGTDTQYF.

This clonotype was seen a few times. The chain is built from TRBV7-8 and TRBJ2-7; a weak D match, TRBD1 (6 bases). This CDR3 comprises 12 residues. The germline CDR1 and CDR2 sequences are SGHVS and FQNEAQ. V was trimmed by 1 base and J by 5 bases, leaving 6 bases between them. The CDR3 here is CASSLDRDEQYF. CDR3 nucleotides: TGTGCCAGCAGCTTAGACAGGGACGAGCAGTACTTC.

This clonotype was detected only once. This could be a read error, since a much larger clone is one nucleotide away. Here the CDR3 DNA reads TGCGCCAGCAGCCTAGCGGGAGGCGTCACAAATACGCAGTATTTT. Residues: CASSLAGGVTNTQYF. The J gene is TRBJ2-3, the V gene TRBV5-1, with TRBD2 matching 11 bases. The CDR3 totals 15 residues. Germline lookup yields CDR1 SGHRS and CDR2 YFSETQ.

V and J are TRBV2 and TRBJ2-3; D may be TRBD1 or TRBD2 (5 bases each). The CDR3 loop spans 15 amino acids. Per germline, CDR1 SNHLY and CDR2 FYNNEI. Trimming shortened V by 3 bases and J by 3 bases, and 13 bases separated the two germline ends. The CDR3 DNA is TGTGCCAGCAGTGACCGGAGAGGGGAGACAGATACGCAGTATTTT. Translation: CASSDRRGETDTQYF.

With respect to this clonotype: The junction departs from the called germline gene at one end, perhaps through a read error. The DNA for the CDR3 is TGCGCCAGCAGGTTGGGAGCCGGGGAGCTGTTTTTT. This translates into CASRLGAGELFF. The chain is built from TRBV5-1 and TRBJ2-2, with D possibly being TRBD2 (5 bases). CDR1 is SGHRS, CDR2 YFSETQ, per germline. The CDR3 is made up of 12 amino acids.

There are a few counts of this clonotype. The CDR3 region is CASTRDYLHEQYF. The DNA of the CDR3 is TGTGCCAGCACCCGGGACTATCTCCACGAGCAGTACTTC. The chain is built from TRBV2 and TRBJ2-7; 7 bases are a match to TRBD2. The CDR3 totals 13 residues. Germline V CDR1 and CDR2: SNHLY, FYNNEI. With V trimmed by 7 bases and J by 5 bases, 8 bases remained unmatched.

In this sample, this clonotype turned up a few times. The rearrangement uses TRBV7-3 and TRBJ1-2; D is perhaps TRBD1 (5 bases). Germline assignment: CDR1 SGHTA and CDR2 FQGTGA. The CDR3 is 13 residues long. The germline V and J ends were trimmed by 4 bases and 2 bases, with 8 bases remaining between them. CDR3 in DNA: TGTGCCAGCAGCTGGGGCGGAAACTATGGCTACACCTTC. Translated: CASSWGGNYGYTF.

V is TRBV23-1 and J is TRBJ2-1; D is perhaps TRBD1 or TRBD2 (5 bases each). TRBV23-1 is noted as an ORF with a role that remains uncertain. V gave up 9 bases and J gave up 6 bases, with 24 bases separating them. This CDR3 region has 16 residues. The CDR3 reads CASVSLQGRSGNEQFF. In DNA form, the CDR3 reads TGCGCCAGTGTATCCCTCCAGGGACGTTCGGGCAATGAGCAGTTCTTC.

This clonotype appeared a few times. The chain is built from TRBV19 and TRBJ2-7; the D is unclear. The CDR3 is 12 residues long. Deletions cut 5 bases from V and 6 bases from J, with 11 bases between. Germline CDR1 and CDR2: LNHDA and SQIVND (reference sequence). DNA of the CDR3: TGTGCCAGTAGTTCGAGGTTCCGCGAGCAGTACTTC. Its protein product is CASSSRFREQYF.

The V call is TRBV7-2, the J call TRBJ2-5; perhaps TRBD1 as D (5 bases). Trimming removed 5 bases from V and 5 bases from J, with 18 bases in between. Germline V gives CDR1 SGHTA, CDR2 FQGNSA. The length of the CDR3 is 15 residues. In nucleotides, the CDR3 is TGTGCCAGCAGCAAACAGATCCTAAAGGGGGAGACCCAGTACTTC. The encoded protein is CASSKQILKGETQYF.

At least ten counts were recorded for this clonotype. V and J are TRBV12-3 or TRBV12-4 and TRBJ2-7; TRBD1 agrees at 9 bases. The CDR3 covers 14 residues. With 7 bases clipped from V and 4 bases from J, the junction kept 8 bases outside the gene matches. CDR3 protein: CASTPDRGAYEQYF. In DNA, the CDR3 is TGTGCCAGCACCCCGGACAGGGGTGCTTACGAGCAGTACTTC.

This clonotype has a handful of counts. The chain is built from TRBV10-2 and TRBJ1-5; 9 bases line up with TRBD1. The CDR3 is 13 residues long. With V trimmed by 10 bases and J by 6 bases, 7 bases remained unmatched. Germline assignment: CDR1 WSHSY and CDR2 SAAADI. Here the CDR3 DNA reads TGCGCCACCACAGGGGGCGTGGGTCAGCCCCAGCATTTT. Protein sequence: CATTGGVGQPQHF.